Listed here are 4 T cell receptor beta chains from one sample, sequenced in a study of tumor T cells in aggressive B-cell lymphoma. TCRdb keeps only in-frame clones here, not all; method: immunoSEQ multiplex PCR. The sample includes a few thousand clones, approximately 94% of them seen just once. What was sequenced was tumor tissue. All receptors come from an adult with diffuse large B cell lymphoma.

This clone was counted a single time. The chain carries TRBV4-1 and TRBJ2-5, with no clear D. CDR3 length equals 13 residues. Trimming left V 4 bases short and J 0 bases short, with 6 bases between. CDR1 is MGHRA and CDR2 is YSYEKL in the germline V gene. CDR3 nucleotide sequence: TGCGCCAGCAGCCCCCCGTACCAAGAGACCCAGTACTTC. Translated, it gives CASSPPYQETQYF.

The chain couples TRBV7-9 to TRBJ1-2; D is unresolved. The CDR3 sequence is 13 residues long. Trimming cost V 2 bases and J 6 bases, with 10 bases left between them. Germline CDR1 SEHNR, CDR2 FQNEAQ (reference sequence). DNA for the CDR3: TGTGCCAGCAGCTTAAGGGAGGACCATGGCTACACCTTC. This gives the protein CASSLREDHGYTF.

The chain employs TRBV4-1 and TRBJ1-1, with a weak D call TRBD1 (6 bases). The CDR3 runs 15 residues. V lost 4 bases to trimming and J lost 1 base, with 13 bases between them. The germline V gene encodes CDR1 MGHRA and CDR2 YSYEKL. CDR3 DNA: TGCGCCAGCAGCCCGTACTCGACAGGGAACACTGAAGCTTTCTTT. Translation: CASSPYSTGNTEAFF.

V gene TRBV18 combines with J gene TRBJ2-1, with TRBD2 matching 9 bases. Germline-derived CDR1 and CDR2 are KGHSH and LQKENI. CDR3 length: 17 amino acids. V was clipped by 3 bases and J by 0 bases; unmatched bases: 6. The CDR3 sequence is CASSPRLAESSYNEQFF. The CDR3 DNA reads as TGTGCCAGCTCACCCCGACTAGCGGAGAGCTCCTACAATGAGCAGTTCTTC.